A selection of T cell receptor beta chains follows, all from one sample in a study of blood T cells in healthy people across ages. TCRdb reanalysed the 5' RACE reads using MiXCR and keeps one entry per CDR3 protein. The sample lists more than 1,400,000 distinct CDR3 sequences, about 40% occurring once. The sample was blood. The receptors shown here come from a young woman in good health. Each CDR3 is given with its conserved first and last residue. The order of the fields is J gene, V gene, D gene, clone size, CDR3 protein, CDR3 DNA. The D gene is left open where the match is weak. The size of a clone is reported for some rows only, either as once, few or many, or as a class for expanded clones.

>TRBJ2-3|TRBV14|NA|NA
CASSQKSDTQYF
TGTGCCAGCAGCCAAAAATCAGATACGCAGTATTTT
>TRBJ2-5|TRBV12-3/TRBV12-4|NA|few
CASSLGTFKETQYF
TGTGCCAGCAGTTTGGGGACATTCAAAGAGACCCAGTACTTC
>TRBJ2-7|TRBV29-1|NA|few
CSVAWTYSYEQYF
TGCAGCGTTGCTTGGACGTACTCCTACGAGCAGTACTTC
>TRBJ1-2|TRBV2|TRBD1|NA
CASIEPGQGASNYGYTF
TGTGCCAGCATAGAACCGGGACAGGGGGCCTCCAACTATGGCTACACCTTC
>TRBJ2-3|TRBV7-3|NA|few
CASSLLAGASTDTQYF
TGTGCCAGCAGCTTACTTGCGGGGGCTAGCACAGATACGCAGTATTTT
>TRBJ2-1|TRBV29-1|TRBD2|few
CSVELAGVSYNEQFF
TGCAGCGTTGAACTGGCGGGAGTATCCTACAATGAGCAGTTCTTC
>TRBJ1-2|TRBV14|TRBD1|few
CASSLGRGLYGYTF
TGTGCCAGCAGCCTCGGCAGGGGGCTCTATGGCTACACCTTC
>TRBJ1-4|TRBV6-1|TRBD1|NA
CATTKLTGEGEKLFF
TGTGCCACCACAAAATTGACAGGGGAAGGGGAAAAACTGTTTTTT
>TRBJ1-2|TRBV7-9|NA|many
CASSPSGSYGYTF
TGTGCCAGCAGCCCATCGGGCAGCTATGGCTACACCTTC
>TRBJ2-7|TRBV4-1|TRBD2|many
CASSQETSGRVEQYF
TGCGCCAGCAGCCAAGAGACTAGCGGGAGGGTCGAGCAGTACTTC
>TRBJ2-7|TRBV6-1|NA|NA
CASRDRGRREQYF
TGTGCCAGCAGGGACCGGGGGCGCCGCGAGCAGTACTTC
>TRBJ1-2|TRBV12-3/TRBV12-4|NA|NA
CASSLGGRSMVDGYTF
TGTGCCAGCAGCCTTGGCGGGCGAAGTATGGTCGATGGCTACACCTTC
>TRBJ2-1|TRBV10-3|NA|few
CAISRGEPPNEQFF
TGTGCCATCAGTAGGGGCGAGCCCCCCAATGAGCAGTTCTTC
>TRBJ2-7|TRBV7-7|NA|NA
CASSVGTSPSYEQYF
TGTGCCAGCAGCGTCGGGACGTCGCCTTCCTACGAGCAGTACTTC
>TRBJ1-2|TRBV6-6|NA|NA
CASSYSGEASHYGYTF
TGTGCCAGCAGTTACTCGGGGGAAGCCTCTCACTATGGCTACACCTTC
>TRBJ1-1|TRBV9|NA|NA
CASSVVSANTEAFF
TGTGCCAGCAGCGTAGTTTCAGCTAACACTGAAGCTTTCTTT
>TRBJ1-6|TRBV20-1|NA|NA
CTSPGEMGSPLHF
TGCACTTCCCCGGGGGAAATGGGTTCACCCCTCCACTTT
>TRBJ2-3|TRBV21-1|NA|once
CASSSSGGRKMDTQYF
TGTGCCAGCAGCAGCAGCGGGGGACGAAAGATGGATACGCAGTATTTT
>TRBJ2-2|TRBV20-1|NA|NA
CSARVENLGTGELFF
TGCAGTGCTAGAGTTGAAAATCTTGGTACCGGGGAGCTGTTTTTT
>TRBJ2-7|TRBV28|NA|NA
CASSGVGVLGEQYF
TGTGCCAGCTCGGGGGTAGGGGTCCTGGGCGAGCAGTACTTC
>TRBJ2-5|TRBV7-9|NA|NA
CASSFRRAAQETQYF
TGTGCCAGCAGCTTCCGACGAGCGGCCCAAGAGACCCAGTACTTC
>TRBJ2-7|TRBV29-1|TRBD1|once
CSAGTGTNYEQYF
TGCAGCGCCGGGACAGGGACCAACTACGAGCAGTACTTC
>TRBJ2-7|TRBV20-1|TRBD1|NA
CSAREQDRVNEQYF
TGCAGTGCTAGAGAGCAGGACAGGGTCAACGAGCAGTACTTC
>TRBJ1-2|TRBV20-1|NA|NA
CSASVSGLYGYTF
TGCAGTGCTAGTGTTTCGGGTCTCTATGGCTACACCTTC
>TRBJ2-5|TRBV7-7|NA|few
CASSAGQGLQETQYF
TGTGCTAGCAGCGCCGGACAGGGACTACAAGAGACCCAGTACTTC
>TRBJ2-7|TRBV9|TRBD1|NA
CASSAQTGTYEQYF
TGTGCCAGCAGCGCGCAGACAGGGACCTACGAGCAGTACTTC
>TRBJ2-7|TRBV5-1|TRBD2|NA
CASSLRTSGRNSYEQYF
TGCGCCAGCAGCTTGCGGACTAGCGGGAGAAACTCCTACGAGCAGTACTTC
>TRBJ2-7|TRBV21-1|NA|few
CASSKVIRGHYEQYF
TGTGCCAGCAGCAAAGTGATTAGGGGACACTACGAGCAGTACTTC
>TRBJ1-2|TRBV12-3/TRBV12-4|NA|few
CASSKDPNYGYTF
TGTGCCAGCAGTAAGGACCCTAACTATGGCTACACCTTC
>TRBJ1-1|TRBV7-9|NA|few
CASSLQPGDTEAFF
TGTGCCAGCAGCTTACAACCGGGTGACACTGAAGCTTTCTTT
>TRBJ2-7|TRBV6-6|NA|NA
CAGSYSTTDLYEQYF
TGTGCCGGCAGTTACTCGACCACCGATCTGTACGAGCAGTACTTC
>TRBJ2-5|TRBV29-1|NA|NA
CSVAGSQIDEQYF
TGCAGCGTTGCAGGGTCCCAAATCGATGAGCAGTACTTC
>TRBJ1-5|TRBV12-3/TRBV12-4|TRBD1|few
CASRLEGGAGNQPQHF
TGTGCCAGCAGGCTGGAAGGGGGCGCGGGCAATCAGCCCCAGCATTTT
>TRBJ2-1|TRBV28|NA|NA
CASSPTIGNEQFF
TGTGCCAGCAGTCCGACAATAGGAAATGAGCAGTTCTTC
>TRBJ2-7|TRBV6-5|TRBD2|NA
CASSPTQTSGIEQYF
TGTGCCAGCAGTCCTACACAGACTAGCGGGATCGAGCAGTACTTC
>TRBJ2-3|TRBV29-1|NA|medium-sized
CSVEDPRRSTDTQYF
TGCAGCGTTGAAGATCCCAGGAGGAGCACAGATACGCAGTATTTT
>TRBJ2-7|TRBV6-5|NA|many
CASSGTSSYEQYF
TGTGCCAGCTCAGGGACATCGTCCTACGAGCAGTACTTC
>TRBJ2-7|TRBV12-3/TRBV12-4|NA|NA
CASAGTGLGYEQYF
TGTGCCAGCGCGGGAACAGGTCTCGGCTACGAGCAGTACTTC
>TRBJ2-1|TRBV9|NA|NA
CASSAAGNEQFF
TGTGCCAGCAGCGCCGCCGGGAATGAGCAGTTCTTC
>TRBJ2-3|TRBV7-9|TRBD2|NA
CASSLEARLAATDTQYF
TGTGCCAGCAGCTTAGAGGCGCGACTAGCAGCCACAGATACGCAGTATTTT
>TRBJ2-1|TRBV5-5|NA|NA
CASSLAQARSNFNEQFF
TGTGCCAGCAGCTTGGCTCAGGCCAGGAGTAACTTCAATGAGCAGTTCTTC
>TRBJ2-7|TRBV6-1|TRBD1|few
CASSELGQGINEQYF
TGTGCCAGCAGTGAACTGGGACAGGGCATAAACGAGCAGTACTTC
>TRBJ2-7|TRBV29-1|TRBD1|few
CSVRGQDDSYEQYF
TGCAGCGTTAGGGGACAGGACGACTCCTACGAGCAGTACTTC
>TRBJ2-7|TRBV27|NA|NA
CASGQNHYEQYF
TGTGCCAGCGGTCAGAACCACTACGAGCAGTACTTC
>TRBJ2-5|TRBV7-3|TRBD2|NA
CASSLTGDYPYNEQYF
TGTGCCAGCAGCTTAACGGGGGACTACCCTTACAATGAGCAGTACTTC
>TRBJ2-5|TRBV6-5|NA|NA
CASRSIRDRQYF
TGTGCCAGCAGATCTATCCGGGACCGGCAGTACTTC
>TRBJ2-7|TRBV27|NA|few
CASSLSGTVAYEQYF
TGTGCCAGCAGTTTATCCGGTACGGTAGCCTACGAGCAGTACTTC
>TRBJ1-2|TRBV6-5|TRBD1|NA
CASRATGWGGYTF
TGTGCCAGCAGAGCGACAGGGTGGGGTGGCTACACCTTC
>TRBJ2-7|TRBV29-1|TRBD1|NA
CSVAGQGTNNEQYF
TGCAGCGTTGCGGGACAGGGAACAAACAATGAGCAGTACTTC
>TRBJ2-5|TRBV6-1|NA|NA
CASSAGSHERGETQYF
TGTGCCAGCAGTGCGGGTAGCCACGAGAGGGGAGAGACCCAGTACTTC
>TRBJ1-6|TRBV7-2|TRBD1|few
CASSFLRRDRNSPLHF
TGTGCCAGCAGCTTTCTCCGCCGGGACAGGAATTCACCCCTCCACTTT
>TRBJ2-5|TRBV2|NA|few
CASSEGGIETQYF
TGTGCCAGCAGTGAAGGTGGAATAGAGACCCAGTACTTC
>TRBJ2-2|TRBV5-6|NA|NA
CASSSDLTGRKSTGELFF
TGTGCCAGCAGCTCGGATCTTACAGGGAGGAAGAGCACCGGGGAGCTGTTTTTT
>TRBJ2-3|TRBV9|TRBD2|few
CASSVVMTGGTDTQYF
TGTGCCAGCAGCGTAGTAATGACCGGGGGGACAGATACGCAGTATTTT
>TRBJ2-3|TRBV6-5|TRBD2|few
CASSYSLVGTSGSLAQYF
TGTGCCAGCAGTTACTCGCTGGTGGGGACTAGCGGGAGTTTAGCGCAGTATTTT
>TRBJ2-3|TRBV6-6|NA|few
CASNPSGNTDTQYF
TGTGCCAGCAATCCGAGCGGTAACACAGATACGCAGTATTTT
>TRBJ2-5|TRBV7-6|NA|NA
CASSLVPGLRNEQYF
TGTGCCAGCAGCTTAGTCCCGGGTCTGCGCAATGAGCAGTACTTC
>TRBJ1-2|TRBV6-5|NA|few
CATLEGANYGYTF
TGTGCCACCTTGGAGGGGGCTAACTATGGCTACACCTTC
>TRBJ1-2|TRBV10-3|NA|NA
CAISESAGSYDYTF
TGTGCCATCAGTGAGTCGGCAGGGAGCTATGACTACACCTTC